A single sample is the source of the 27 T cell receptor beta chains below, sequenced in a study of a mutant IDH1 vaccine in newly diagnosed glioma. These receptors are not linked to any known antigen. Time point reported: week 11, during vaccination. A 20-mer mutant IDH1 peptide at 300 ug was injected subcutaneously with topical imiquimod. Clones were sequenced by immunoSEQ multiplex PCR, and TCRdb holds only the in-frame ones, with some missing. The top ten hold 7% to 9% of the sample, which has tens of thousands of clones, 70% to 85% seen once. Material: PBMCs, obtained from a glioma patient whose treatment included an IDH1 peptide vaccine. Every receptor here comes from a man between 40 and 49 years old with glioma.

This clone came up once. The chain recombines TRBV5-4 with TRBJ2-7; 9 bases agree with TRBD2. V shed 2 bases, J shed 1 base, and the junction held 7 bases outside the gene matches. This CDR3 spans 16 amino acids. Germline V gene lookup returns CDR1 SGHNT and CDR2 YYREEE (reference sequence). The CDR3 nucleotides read TGTGCCAGCAGCTTCGAGGGCGGGAGGGGGTCCTACGAGCAGTACTTC. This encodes CASSFEGGRGSYEQYF.

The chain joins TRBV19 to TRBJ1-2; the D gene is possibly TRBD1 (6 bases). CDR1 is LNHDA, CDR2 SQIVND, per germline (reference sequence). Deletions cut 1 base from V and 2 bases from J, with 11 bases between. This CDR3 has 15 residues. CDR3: CASSIAVRGNYGYTF. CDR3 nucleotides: TGTGCCAGTAGTATAGCGGTGAGGGGGAACTATGGCTACACCTTC.

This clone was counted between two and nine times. The CDR3 DNA reads TGCGCCAGCAGCCCAACAGGGAGTGTACAGCCCCAGCATTTT. Its protein product is CASSPTGSVQPQHF. This chain links TRBV4-1 with TRBJ1-5, with D possibly TRBD1 on 6 matching bases. Trimming left V 4 bases short and J 7 bases short, with 14 bases between. The CDR3 has 14 amino acids. Germline CDR1 is MGHRA and CDR2 is YSYEKL.

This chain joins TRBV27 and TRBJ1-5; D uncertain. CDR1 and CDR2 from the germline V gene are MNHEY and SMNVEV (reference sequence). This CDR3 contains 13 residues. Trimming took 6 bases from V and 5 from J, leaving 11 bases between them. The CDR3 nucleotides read TGTGCCAGCAGCCGGGAATACGATCAGCCCCAGCATTTT. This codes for CASSREYDQPQHF.

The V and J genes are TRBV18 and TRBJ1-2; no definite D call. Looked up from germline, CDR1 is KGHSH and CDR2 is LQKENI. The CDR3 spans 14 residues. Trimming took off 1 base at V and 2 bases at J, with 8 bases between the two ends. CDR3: CASSPRERNYGYTF. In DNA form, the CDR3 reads TGTGCCAGCTCACCACGGGAGAGGAACTATGGCTACACCTTC.

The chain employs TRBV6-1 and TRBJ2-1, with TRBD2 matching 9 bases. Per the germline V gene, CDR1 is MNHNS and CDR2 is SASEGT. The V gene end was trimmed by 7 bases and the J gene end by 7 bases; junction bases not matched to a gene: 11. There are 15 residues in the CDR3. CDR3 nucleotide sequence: TGTGCCAGCAAAGAGACCCCTGCGGGAGGGAATGAGCAGTTCTTC. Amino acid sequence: CASKETPAGGNEQFF.

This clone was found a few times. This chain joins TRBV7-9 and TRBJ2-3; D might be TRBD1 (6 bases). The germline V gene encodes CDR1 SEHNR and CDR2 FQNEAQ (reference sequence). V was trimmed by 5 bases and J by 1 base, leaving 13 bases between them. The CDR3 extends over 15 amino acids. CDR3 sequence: CASSDSGAGTDTQYF. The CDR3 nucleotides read TGTGCCAGCAGCGATTCAGGGGCCGGCACAGATACGCAGTATTTT. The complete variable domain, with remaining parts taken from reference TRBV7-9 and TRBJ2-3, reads DTGVSQNPRHKITKRGQNVTFRCDPISEHNRLYWYRQTLGQGPEFLTYFQNEAQLEKSRLLSDRFSAERPKGSFSTLEIQRTEQGDSAMYLCASSDSGAGTDTQYFGPGTRLTVL.

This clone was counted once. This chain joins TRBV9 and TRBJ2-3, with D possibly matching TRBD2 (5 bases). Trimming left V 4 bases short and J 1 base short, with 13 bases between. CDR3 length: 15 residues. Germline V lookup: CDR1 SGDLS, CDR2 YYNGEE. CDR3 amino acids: CASSPEGFRTDTQYF. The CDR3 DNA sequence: TGTGCCAGCAGCCCCGAGGGCTTCCGCACAGATACGCAGTATTTT. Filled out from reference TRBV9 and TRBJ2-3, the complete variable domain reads DSGVTQTPKHLITATGQRVTLRCSPRSGDLSVYWYQQSLDQGLQFLIQYYNGEERAKGNILERFSAQQFPDLHSELNLSSLELGDSALYFCASSPEGFRTDTQYFGPGTRLTVL.

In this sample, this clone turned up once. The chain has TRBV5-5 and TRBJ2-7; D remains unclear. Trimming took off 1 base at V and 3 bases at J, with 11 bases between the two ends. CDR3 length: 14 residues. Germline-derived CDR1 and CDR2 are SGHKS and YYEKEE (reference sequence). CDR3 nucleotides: TGTGCCAGCAGCTTGACCGTTGTTAACTACGAGCAGTACTTC. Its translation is CASSLTVVNYEQYF.

Here the CDR3 reads CASSLGFRHEQFF. The CDR3 region has the DNA TGTGCCAGCAGCCTGGGATTTCGGCATGAGCAGTTCTTC. This sequence joins TRBV11-3 and TRBJ2-1; no clear D gene. The germline V and J ends were trimmed by 5 bases and 8 bases, with 13 bases remaining between them. The CDR3 runs to 13 residues. Per germline, CDR1 SGHNT and CDR2 YENEEA.

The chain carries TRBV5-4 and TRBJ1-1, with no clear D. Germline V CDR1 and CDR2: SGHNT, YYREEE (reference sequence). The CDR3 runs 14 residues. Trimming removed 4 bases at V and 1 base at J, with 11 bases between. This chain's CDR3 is CASSPDPGNTEAFF. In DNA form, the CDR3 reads TGTGCCAGCAGCCCGGACCCCGGGAACACTGAAGCTTTCTTT. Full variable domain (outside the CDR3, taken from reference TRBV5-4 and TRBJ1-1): ETGVTQSPTHLIKTRGQQVTLRCSSQSGHNTVSWYQQALGQGPQFIFQYYREEENGRGNFPPRFSGLQFPNYSSELNVNALELDDSALYLCASSPDPGNTEAFFGQGTRLTVV.

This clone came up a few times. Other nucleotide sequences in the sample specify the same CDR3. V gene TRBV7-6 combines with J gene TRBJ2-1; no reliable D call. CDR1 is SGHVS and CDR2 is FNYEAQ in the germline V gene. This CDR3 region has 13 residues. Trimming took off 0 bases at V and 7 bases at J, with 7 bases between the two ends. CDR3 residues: CASSLAGLNEQFF. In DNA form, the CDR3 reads TGTGCCAGCAGCTTAGCGGGTTTAAATGAGCAGTTCTTC.

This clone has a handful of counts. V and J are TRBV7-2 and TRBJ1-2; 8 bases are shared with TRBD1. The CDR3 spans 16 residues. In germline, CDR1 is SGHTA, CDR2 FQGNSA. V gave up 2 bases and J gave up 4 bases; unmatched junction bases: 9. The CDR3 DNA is TGTGCCAGCAGCTTAAGCGGAGGACAGGGAGGCTATGGCTACACCTTC. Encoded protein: CASSLSGGQGGYGYTF.

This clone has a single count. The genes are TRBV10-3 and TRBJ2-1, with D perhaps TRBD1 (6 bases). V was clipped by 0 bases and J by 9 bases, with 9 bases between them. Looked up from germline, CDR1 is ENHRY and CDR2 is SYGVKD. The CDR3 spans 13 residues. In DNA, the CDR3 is TGTGCCATCAGTGAGTCTGGGGGCACTGAGCAGTTCTTC. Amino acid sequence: CAISESGGTEQFF.

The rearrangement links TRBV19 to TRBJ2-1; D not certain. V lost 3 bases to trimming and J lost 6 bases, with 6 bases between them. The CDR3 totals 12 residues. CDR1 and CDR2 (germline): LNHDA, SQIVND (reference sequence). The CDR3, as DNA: TGTGCCAGTAGTATGCCCACCAATGAGCAGTTCTTC. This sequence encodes CASSMPTNEQFF.

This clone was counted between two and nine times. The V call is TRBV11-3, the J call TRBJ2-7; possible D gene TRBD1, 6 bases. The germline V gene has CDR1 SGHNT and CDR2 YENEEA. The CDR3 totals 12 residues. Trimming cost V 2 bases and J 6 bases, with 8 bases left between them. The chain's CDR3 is CASSLSGAEQYV. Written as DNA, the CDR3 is TGTGCCAGCAGCTTATCAGGGGCCGAGCAGTACGTC.

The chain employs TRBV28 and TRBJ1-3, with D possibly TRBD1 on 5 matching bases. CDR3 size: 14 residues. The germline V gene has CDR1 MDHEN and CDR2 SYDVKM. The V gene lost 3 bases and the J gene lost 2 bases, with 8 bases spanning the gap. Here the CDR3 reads CASSFDRPGNTIYF. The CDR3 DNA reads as TGTGCCAGCAGTTTCGACAGACCTGGAAACACCATATATTTT.

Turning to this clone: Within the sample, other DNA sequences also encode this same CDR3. The CDR3: CASSPGGNTEAFF. The CDR3 DNA sequence: TGTGCCAGCAGCCCAGGGGGGAACACTGAAGCTTTCTTT. V usage is TRBV5-4 and J usage is TRBJ1-1; 7 bases are a match to TRBD1. The trim removed 4 bases at V and 1 base at J, leaving 1 base unmatched. Per germline, CDR1 SGHNT and CDR2 YYREEE (reference sequence). The CDR3 is 13 residues long. Based on the CDR3 plus reference TRBV5-4 and TRBJ1-1, the full variable domain is ETGVTQSPTHLIKTRGQQVTLRCSSQSGHNTVSWYQQALGQGPQFIFQYYREEENGRGNFPPRFSGLQFPNYSSELNVNALELDDSALYLCASSPGGNTEAFFGQGTRLTVV.

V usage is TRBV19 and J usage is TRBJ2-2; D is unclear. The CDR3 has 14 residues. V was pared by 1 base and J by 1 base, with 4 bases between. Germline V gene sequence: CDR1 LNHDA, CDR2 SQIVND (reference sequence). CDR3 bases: TGTGCCAGTAGTATAGGGGGGAACACCGGGGAGCTGTTTTTT. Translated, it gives CASSIGGNTGELFF.

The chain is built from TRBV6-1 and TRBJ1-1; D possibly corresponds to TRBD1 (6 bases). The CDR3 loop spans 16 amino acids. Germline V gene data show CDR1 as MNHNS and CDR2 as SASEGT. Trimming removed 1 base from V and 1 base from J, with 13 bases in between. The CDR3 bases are TGTGCCAGCAGTGAAGTATTTGGGGGGCCGAACACTGAAGCTTTCTTT. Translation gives CASSEVFGGPNTEAFF.

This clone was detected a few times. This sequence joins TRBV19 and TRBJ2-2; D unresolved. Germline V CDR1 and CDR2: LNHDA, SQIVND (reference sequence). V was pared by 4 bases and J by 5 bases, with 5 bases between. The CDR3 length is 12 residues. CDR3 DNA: TGTGCCAGTAGTACATATACCGGGGAGCTGTTTTTT. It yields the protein CASSTYTGELFF.

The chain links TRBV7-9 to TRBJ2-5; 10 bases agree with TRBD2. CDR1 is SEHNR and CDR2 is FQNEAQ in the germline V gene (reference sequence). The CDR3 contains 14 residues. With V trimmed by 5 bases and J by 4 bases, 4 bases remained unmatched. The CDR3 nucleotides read TGTGCCAGCAGCCCAATAGCGGGAGGAGAGACCCAGTACTTC. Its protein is CASSPIAGGETQYF.

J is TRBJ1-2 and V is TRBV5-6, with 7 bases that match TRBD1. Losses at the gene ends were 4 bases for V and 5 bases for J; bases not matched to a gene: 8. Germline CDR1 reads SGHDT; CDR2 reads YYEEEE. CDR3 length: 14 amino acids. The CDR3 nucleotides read TGTGCCAGCAGCGCGAGGACAGGCGATTATGGCTACACCTTC. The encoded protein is CASSARTGDYGYTF.

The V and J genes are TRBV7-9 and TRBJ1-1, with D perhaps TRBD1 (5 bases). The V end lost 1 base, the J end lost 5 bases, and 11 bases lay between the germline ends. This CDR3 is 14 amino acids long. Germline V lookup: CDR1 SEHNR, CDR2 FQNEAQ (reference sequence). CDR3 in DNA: TGTGCCAGCAGCTTAGAGGGGTTTGGGACTGAAGCTTTCTTT. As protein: CASSLEGFGTEAFF.

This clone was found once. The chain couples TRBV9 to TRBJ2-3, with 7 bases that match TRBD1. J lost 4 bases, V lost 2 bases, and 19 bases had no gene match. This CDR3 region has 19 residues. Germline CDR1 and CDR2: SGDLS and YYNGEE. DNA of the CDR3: TGTGCCAGCAGCGTGGGTACGCGGATTGTGGGGCAGGGGGCAGATACGCAGTATTTT. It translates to CASSVGTRIVGQGADTQYF.

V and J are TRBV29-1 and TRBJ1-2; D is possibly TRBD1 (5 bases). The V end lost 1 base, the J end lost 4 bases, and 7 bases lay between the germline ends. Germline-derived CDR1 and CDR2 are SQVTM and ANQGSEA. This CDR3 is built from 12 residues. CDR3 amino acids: CSVEGGGYGYTF. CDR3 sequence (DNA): TGCAGCGTTGAAGGTGGGGGCTATGGCTACACCTTC.

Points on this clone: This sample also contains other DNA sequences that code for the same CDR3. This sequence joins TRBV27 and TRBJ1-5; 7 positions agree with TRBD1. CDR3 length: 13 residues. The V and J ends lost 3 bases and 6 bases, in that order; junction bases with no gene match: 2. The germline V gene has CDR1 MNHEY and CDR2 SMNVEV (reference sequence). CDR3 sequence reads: CASSFDRVQPQHF. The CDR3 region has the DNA TGTGCCAGCAGTTTTGACAGGGTTCAGCCCCAGCATTTT.